The text below deals with one T cell receptor (beta chain). Its antigen remains unidentified. Germline V lookup: CDR1 SGHVS, CDR2 FQNEAQ. This CDR3 contains 16 residues. V lost 3 bases to trimming and J lost 4 bases, with 13 bases between them. These data come from a study of T cell responses to AZD1222 COVID-19 vaccine. The method was immunoSEQ multiplex PCR; TCRdb's version includes in-frame clones alone and lacks a portion of them. The data contain some 36,000 clones, 85% to 90% of them singletons. General study points: No repertoire was sampled before or during the peak T cell response, only after it. Donors, mostly white British, included more females; clonal diversity was possibly underestimated.

Sample: peripheral blood, taken on day 0 of AZD1222 vaccination. The rearrangement links TRBV7-8 to TRBJ1-6; TRBD1 might be the D (6 bases). The TCR originated in an adult in good health. The CDR3 nucleotides read TGTGCCAGCAGCTTTGGACAGATTATTTATAATTCACCCCTCCACTTT. Encoded protein: CASSFGQIIYNSPLHF. The variable domain in full, with the rest retrieved from reference TRBV7-8 and TRBJ1-6, is GAGVSQSPRYKVAKRGQDVALRCDPISGHVSLFWYQQALGQGPEFLTYFQNEAQLDKSGLPSDRFFAERPEGSVSTLKIQRTQQEDSAVYLCASSFGQIIYNSPLHFGNGTRLTVT.